The T cell receptor beta chain under discussion was sequenced for a study of cytomegalovirus exposure and HLA in healthy donors. 13 Jbeta primers and 60 Vbeta primers were used for the PCR. Assay: immunoSEQ multiplex PCR; the TCRdb copy retains only in-frame clones and omits some. Of around 130,000 clones in the sample, roughly four fifths were seen once. About this clone itself: Its cognate antigen is unknown.

With V trimmed by 3 bases and J by 6 bases, 19 bases remained unmatched. The CDR3 runs to 18 residues. Germline loops: CDR1 LNHDA, CDR2 SQIVND (reference sequence). The study, taken as a whole, reports: Analyzed later, most CMV-associated TCR beta chains appeared HLA-restricted. Rarity held for most TCR sequences, but there were some public TCRs that occurred in many donors. TCR beta V- and J-gene trimming was later associated with a missense DCLRE1C variant.

The chain joins TRBV19 to TRBJ1-1, with TRBD1 matching 7 bases. The sample taken for sequencing was PBMCs. This receptor was identified in a girl aged 2-10 years in good health and CMV-seronegative. As DNA, the CDR3 is TGTGCCAGTAGTATTCCGGGACAGCAAGAATCCTCTCTAGCTGAAGCTTTCTTT. It encodes CASSIPGQQESSLAEAFF.